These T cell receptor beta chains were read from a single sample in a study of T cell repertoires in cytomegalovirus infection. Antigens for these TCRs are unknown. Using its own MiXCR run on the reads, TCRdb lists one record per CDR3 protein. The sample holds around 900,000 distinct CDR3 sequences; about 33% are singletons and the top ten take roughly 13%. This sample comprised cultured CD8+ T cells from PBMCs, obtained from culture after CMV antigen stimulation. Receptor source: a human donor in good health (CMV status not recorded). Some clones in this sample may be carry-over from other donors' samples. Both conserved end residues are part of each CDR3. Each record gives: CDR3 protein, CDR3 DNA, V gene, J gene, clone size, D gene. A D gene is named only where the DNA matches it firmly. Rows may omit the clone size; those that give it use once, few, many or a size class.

CDR3 protein: CASSLASNYGYTF; CDR3 DNA: TGTGCCAGCAGTTTAGCGTCTAACTATGGCTACACCTTC; V gene: TRBV12-3/TRBV12-4; J gene: TRBJ1-2; clone size: NA; D gene: NA
CDR3 protein: CASSQGGANEQFF; CDR3 DNA: TGCGCCAGTAGCCAGGGGGGAGCGAATGAGCAGTTCTTC; V gene: TRBV4-3; J gene: TRBJ2-1; clone size: NA; D gene: NA
CDR3 protein: CASSIQAEKLFF; CDR3 DNA: TGTGCCAGTAGTATACAGGCTGAAAAACTGTTTTTT; V gene: TRBV19; J gene: TRBJ1-4; clone size: NA; D gene: NA
CDR3 protein: CASSPDGNGYTF; CDR3 DNA: TGCGCCAGCAGCCCGGACGGGAATGGCTACACCTTC; V gene: TRBV5-1; J gene: TRBJ1-2; clone size: NA; D gene: NA
CDR3 protein: CASSESSTGYTF; CDR3 DNA: TGCGCCAGCAGTGAGTCCAGCACCGGCTACACCTTC; V gene: TRBV10-2; J gene: TRBJ1-2; clone size: few; D gene: NA
CDR3 protein: CASSESRPSRNQPQHF; CDR3 DNA: TGCGCCAGCAGTGAGTCTCGGCCGAGTCGCAATCAGCCCCAGCATTTT; V gene: TRBV10-1; J gene: TRBJ1-5; clone size: NA; D gene: NA
CDR3 protein: CASSLGDITYEQYF; CDR3 DNA: TGCGCCAGCAGCTTGGGTGACATTACCTACGAGCAGTACTTC; V gene: TRBV5-1; J gene: TRBJ2-7; clone size: NA; D gene: NA
CDR3 protein: CAIRGQGLPEAFF; CDR3 DNA: TGTGCCATCAGAGGACAGGGACTCCCTGAAGCTTTCTTT; V gene: TRBV10-3; J gene: TRBJ1-1; clone size: NA; D gene: TRBD1
CDR3 protein: CSAKTRQGAPEAFF; CDR3 DNA: TGCAGTGCTAAAACAAGACAGGGGGCGCCGGAAGCTTTCTTT; V gene: TRBV20-1; J gene: TRBJ1-1; clone size: few; D gene: TRBD1
CDR3 protein: CASSSGLRWGEQFF; CDR3 DNA: TGTGCCAGCAGCTCAGGACTCCGGTGGGGGGAGCAGTTCTTC; V gene: TRBV7-9; J gene: TRBJ2-1; clone size: few; D gene: NA
CDR3 protein: CANSPTGLAGQPQHF; CDR3 DNA: TGTGCCAACAGTCCGACAGGGTTAGCGGGTCAGCCCCAGCATTTT; V gene: TRBV27; J gene: TRBJ1-5; clone size: NA; D gene: TRBD1
CDR3 protein: CASSLGLAGVRDTQYF; CDR3 DNA: TGTGCCAGCAGCTTAGGGCTAGCGGGGGTTCGGGATACGCAATATTTT; V gene: TRBV11-2; J gene: TRBJ2-3; clone size: NA; D gene: TRBD2
CDR3 protein: CASSVALQRGGRNEQFF; CDR3 DNA: TGTGCCAGCAGCGTAGCCCTACAGCGGGGGGGCCGAAACGAGCAGTTCTTC; V gene: TRBV9; J gene: TRBJ2-1; clone size: few; D gene: TRBD2
CDR3 protein: CASSLVGGPGAQYF; CDR3 DNA: TGTGCCAGCAGCTTAGTCGGGGGCCCCGGAGCCCAGTACTTC; V gene: TRBV7-9; J gene: TRBJ2-5; clone size: many; D gene: NA
CDR3 protein: CATSRDRRSTTDTQYF; CDR3 DNA: TGTGCCACCAGCAGAGATCGGAGGTCTACCACAGATACGCAGTATTTT; V gene: TRBV15; J gene: TRBJ2-3; clone size: NA; D gene: NA
CDR3 protein: CASSERRIGLQETQYF; CDR3 DNA: TGTGCCAGCAGTGAACGGCGAATCGGACTCCAAGAGACCCAGTACTTC; V gene: TRBV6-1; J gene: TRBJ2-5; clone size: few; D gene: NA
CDR3 protein: CASSLDGSSYEQYF; CDR3 DNA: TGTGCCAGCAGCTTAGATGGTTCGTCCTACGAGCAGTACTTC; V gene: TRBV7-6; J gene: TRBJ2-7; clone size: few; D gene: NA
CDR3 protein: CASSIVHSGATEAFF; CDR3 DNA: TGTGCCAGTAGTATAGTTCATTCCGGGGCCACTGAAGCTTTCTTT; V gene: TRBV19; J gene: TRBJ1-1; clone size: many; D gene: NA
CDR3 protein: CSARALGYQETQYF; CDR3 DNA: TGCAGTGCTAGGGCCCTTGGTTACCAAGAGACCCAGTACTTC; V gene: TRBV20-1; J gene: TRBJ2-5; clone size: few; D gene: NA
CDR3 protein: CASNDGDWEKLFF; CDR3 DNA: TGTGCCAGCAACGACGGGGATTGGGAAAAACTGTTTTTT; V gene: TRBV12-3/TRBV12-4; J gene: TRBJ1-4; clone size: NA; D gene: NA